Listed here are 9 T cell receptor beta chains from one sample, sequenced in a study of breast tumors, draining lymph nodes, adjacent tissues. TCRdb re-called the multiplex PCR reads through MiXCR, storing one row per CDR3 protein. This sample has approximately 9,100 distinct CDR3 sequences, with about two fifths found just once. What was sequenced was tumor-adjacent breast tissue. Receptor source: a female donor with breast cancer. Some clones in this sample may be carry-over from other donors' samples.

The table lists this clonotype with a few counts. J is TRBJ2-7 and V is TRBV28; D gene unclear. Germline lookup yields CDR1 MDHEN and CDR2 SYDVKM. The CDR3 runs 11 residues. V was clipped by 7 bases and J by 1 base, with 5 bases between them. The CDR3, as DNA: TGTGCCAGCACAGGATCCTACGAGCAGTACTTC. It specifies CASTGSYEQYF.

This clonotype was recorded once. A much larger clone differs by one base, so this may be a read error. V and J are TRBV28 and TRBJ2-1, with 7 nucleotides matching TRBD2. This CDR3 region has 15 residues. Per the germline V gene, CDR1 is MDHEN and CDR2 is SYDVKM. J was trimmed by 5 bases and V by 8 bases; bases with no gene match: 12. CDR3 region: CASGPWGGNDNEQFF. CDR3 in DNA: TGTGCCAGCGGTCCCTGGGGAGGGAACGACAATGAGCAGTTCTTC.

This clonotype counts as medium-sized. V and J are TRBV5-1 and TRBJ2-2; possibly TRBD1 or TRBD2 for D (5 bases each). V lost 6 bases and J 7 bases, leaving 16 bases between the germline ends. The CDR3 is 14 residues long. From germline, CDR1 is SGHRS and CDR2 YFSETQ. This CDR3 reads CASMGPLSSGELFF. The CDR3 nucleotides read TGCGCCAGCATGGGACCGTTGTCAAGCGGGGAGCTGTTTTTT.

This clonotype is classed as medium-sized (0.01 to 0.1%). CDR3 nucleotide sequence: TGCAGTGCCCGTAACCTAGCGGGCACAGATACGCAGTATTTT. Its translation: CSARNLAGTDTQYF. J is TRBJ2-3 and V is TRBV20-1; TRBD2 matches 7 bases. Germline V CDR1 and CDR2: DFQATT, SNEGSKA (reference sequence). The CDR3 has 14 amino acids. Trimming removed 6 bases from V and 1 base from J; junction bases left unmatched: 7.

By sample share, this clonotype is medium-sized (0.01 to 0.1%). The V and J genes are TRBV7-9 and TRBJ2-2; 9 bases are a match to TRBD1. The CDR3 is made up of 15 amino acids. Germline V gene data show CDR1 as SEHNR and CDR2 as FQNEAQ (reference sequence). The V segment lost 1 base and the J segment 7 bases; nucleotides outside the gene matches: 4. The CDR3 DNA reads as TGTGCCAGCAGCTTAGGAACAGGGGGCGGCGGGGAGCTGTTTTTT. Its protein is CASSLGTGGGGELFF.

Within the sample, this clonotype is medium-sized. V and J are TRBV20-1 and TRBJ1-6, with D hard to call. The germline V and J ends were trimmed by 7 bases and 1 base, with 17 bases remaining between them. This CDR3 comprises 16 residues. Germline-derived CDR1 and CDR2 are DFQATT and SNEGSKA (reference sequence). CDR3 region: CSVPRAWGSYNSPLHF. The CDR3 DNA reads as TGCAGTGTTCCCCGGGCCTGGGGATCCTATAATTCACCCCTCCACTTT.

Here the CDR3 DNA reads TGTGCCAGCAGCGGGACAGGGTATGGCTACACCTTC. Translating gives CASSGTGYGYTF. This chain uses TRBV2 with TRBJ1-2; 9 nucleotides line up with TRBD1. The germline V gene has CDR1 SNHLY and CDR2 FYNNEI. This CDR3 region has 12 residues. Trimming took 6 bases from V and 5 from J; bases not matched to a gene: 1.

The V call is TRBV7-9, the J call TRBJ1-3; D perhaps matches TRBD1 (6 bases). Germline V lookup: CDR1 SEHNR, CDR2 FQNEAQ (reference sequence). The CDR3 runs 16 residues. Trimming shortened V by 7 bases and J by 4 bases, and 20 bases separated the two germline ends. The chain's CDR3 is CASNPLWAGEGNTIYF. CDR3 nucleotide sequence: TGTGCCAGCAACCCTTTATGGGCAGGGGAAGGAAACACCATATATTTT.

This clonotype has ten or more counts. The gene calls are TRBV2 and TRBJ2-3; TRBD2 aligns across 9 bases. V trimming: 5 bases; J trimming: 5 bases; junction bases outside the gene matches: 5. The CDR3 consists of 14 residues. Germline V CDR1 and CDR2: SNHLY, FYNNEI. CDR3 sequence reads: CASSPSGTLDTQYF. The CDR3 bases are TGTGCCAGCAGTCCTAGCGGGACTTTAGATACGCAGTATTTT. Filled out from reference TRBV2 and TRBJ2-3, the complete variable domain reads EPEVTQTPSHQVTQMGQEVILRCVPISNHLYFYWYRQILGQKVEFLVSFYNNEISEKSEIFDDQFSVERPDGSNFTLKIRSTKLEDSAMYFCASSPSGTLDTQYFGPGTRLTVL.